This T cell receptor beta chain is drawn from a study of blood T cell repertoires in COVID-19. Study summary: Collection of acute and convalescent COVID-19 samples took place in the United States, Italy and Spain. T cells, B-cell-depleted T cells, or PBMCs supplied cDNA or gDNA.

The CDR3 totals 14 residues. Trimming at V came to 0 bases and at J to 9 bases, leaving 4 bases not matched to a gene. The germline V gene has CDR1 SGHTA and CDR2 FQGNSA. Authors' processing steps: Cell counts per sample came from amplifying reference gene primers. The data were produced by immunoSEQ multiplex PCR, yet TCRdb's version contains in-frame clones alone and is incomplete. V and J calls and clone size come straight from that table; D and trimming were deduced from the DNA. The table includes over 150,000 clones, around 86% detected once. The J gene is TRBJ2-1, the V gene TRBV7-2, with TRBD2 identical over 8 bases. This receptor was obtained from a man between 50 and 59 years old with active or convalescent COVID-19. Sequenced input: peripheral blood. CDR3 DNA sequence: TGTGCCAGCAGCTTAGCTAGCGGGGTACCTGAGCAGTTCTTC. It specifies CASSLASGVPEQFF.